The entry that follows covers one T cell receptor (beta chain) sequence. Its antigen is unidentified. There are 16 residues in the CDR3. Germline trimming cut 6 bases from V and 2 bases from J; bases unmatched to any gene: 9. CDR1 and CDR2 (germline): MDHEN, SYDVKM. This record comes from a study of T-cell reconstitution after alpha-beta-depleted transplantation in children. Broader study findings: Reportedly, only several hundred clones from non-depleted graft cells drove alpha-beta T-cell counts at about two months. At the one-year point after transplant, T-cell counts and TCRbeta diversity were found to come mostly from T cells that had been newly produced. Some patients' high day-60 TCRbeta diversity was traced to surviving recipient T cells and thymic progenitors.

Unique molecular identifiers were incorporated during preparation of the TCRbeta library. TCRdb processed the PCR reads anew with MiXCR; each CDR3 protein has one entry. The sample has fewer than 700,000 distinct CDR3 sequences, 10% to 15% seen once. This TCR was recovered from a male patient between 10 and 17 years old who had a stem cell transplant for acute myeloid leukemia, so the T cells may come from the graft donor. Here the sequenced sample was PBMCs, mostly from graft donor cells, taken 360 days after TCRalphabeta/CD19-depleted stem cell transplant. This rearrangement joins TRBV28 to TRBJ1-5, with TRBD1 matching 8 bases. CDR3 protein: CASSPQGQGGNQPQHF. CDR3 sequence (DNA): TGTGCCAGCAGCCCCCAAGGACAGGGAGGCAATCAGCCCCAGCATTTT.